These 8 T cell receptor beta chains share one sample of origin, sequenced in a study of blood T cell repertoires in COVID-19. Clones were sequenced by immunoSEQ multiplex PCR, and TCRdb holds only the in-frame ones, with some missing. The sample has about 220,000 clones; 70% to 90% are singletons. Specimen: peripheral blood. Receptor source: a woman in her 30s who had recovered from COVID-19.

The rearrangement uses TRBV5-1 and TRBJ1-2; 9 bases map to TRBD1. The V gene's germline CDR1 is SGHRS and CDR2 YFSETQ. The CDR3 length is 15 residues. J was trimmed by 0 bases and V by 2 bases; bases with no gene match: 2. CDR3 protein: CASSFTGGANYGYTF. In DNA form, the CDR3 reads TGCGCCAGCAGCTTTACAGGGGGCGCTAACTATGGCTACACCTTC.

CDR3 region: CASSQTSKTQYF. DNA for the CDR3: TGTGCCAGCAGTCAGACTAGTAAGACCCAGTACTTC. The chain has TRBV3-1 (or the pseudogene TRBV3-2) and TRBJ2-5; TRBD2 is a possible D gene (6 bases). The V gene's germline CDR1 is LGHDT and CDR2 YNNKEL (reference sequence). V lost 6 bases and J lost 6, with 11 bases in between. The length of the CDR3 is 12 residues.

The chain is built from TRBV18 and TRBJ1-2; unclear D gene. The germline gives CDR1 KGHSH, CDR2 LQKENI. The CDR3 spans 13 residues. V lost 2 bases and J 6 bases, leaving 10 bases between the germline ends. The CDR3 DNA is TGTGCCAGCTCACCAGGGCAGGTTGATGGCTACACCTTC. Its translation: CASSPGQVDGYTF. Supplemented by reference TRBV18 and TRBJ1-2, the full variable domain reads NAGVMQNPRHLVRRRGQEARLRCSPMKGHSHVYWYRQLPEEGLKFMVYLQKENIIDESGMPKERFSAEFPKEGPSILRIQQVVRGDSAAYFCASSPGQVDGYTFGSGTRLTVV.

The rearrangement links TRBV2 to TRBJ2-5; 10 bases match TRBD2. V lost 3 bases, J lost 3 bases, and 7 bases stayed unmatched. Per germline, CDR1 SNHLY and CDR2 FYNNEI. CDR3 size: 16 residues. CDR3: CASSDALAGVEETQYF. As DNA, the CDR3 is TGTGCCAGCAGTGATGCCCTAGCGGGGGTCGAAGAGACCCAGTACTTC.

In its sample, this clone was seen a few times. The rearrangement uses TRBV3-1 (or the pseudogene TRBV3-2) and TRBJ2-7; D remains ambiguous. Germline lookup yields CDR1 LGHDT and CDR2 YNNKEL (reference sequence). This CDR3 is built from 11 residues. V dropped 2 bases and J dropped 3 bases, with 2 bases sitting between them. The chain's CDR3 is CASSQYYEQYF. Here the CDR3 DNA reads TGTGCCAGCAGCCAATACTACGAGCAGTACTTC.

CDR3 loop: CAISESKGTGPNEKLFF. The CDR3 DNA reads as TGTGCCATCAGTGAGTCGAAGGGGACAGGACCTAATGAAAAACTGTTTTTT. V is TRBV10-3 and J is TRBJ1-4, with 8 bases identical to TRBD1. Germline CDR1 is ENHRY and CDR2 is SYGVKD. The J segment lost 3 bases and the V segment lost 0 bases, leaving 6 bases of the junction unmatched. This CDR3 spans 17 amino acids.

The J gene is TRBJ2-7, the V gene TRBV4-3, with D possibly being TRBD2 (6 bases). Trimming pared 4 bases from V and 1 base from J, leaving 14 bases between. CDR1 is LGHNA, CDR2 YSLEER, per germline. The length of the CDR3 is 15 residues. CDR3 nucleotides: TGCGCCAGCAGCCGGGCCTCGGGACTTTCCTACGAGCAGTACTTC. It yields the protein CASSRASGLSYEQYF.

The V gene is TRBV5-1, the J gene TRBJ2-2; 14 bases map to TRBD2. Trimming removed 4 bases from V and 6 bases from J; junction bases left unmatched: 5. CDR1 is SGHRS and CDR2 is YFSETQ in the germline V gene. The CDR3 sequence is 16 residues long. The CDR3 coding sequence is TGCGCCAGCAGCCCCCGGACTAGCGGGGGGCCCGGGGAGCTGTTTTTT. This translates into CASSPRTSGGPGELFF. The whole variable domain, remainder taken from reference TRBV5-1 and TRBJ2-2, is KAGVTQTPRYLIKTRGQQVTLSCSPISGHRSVSWYQQTPGQGLQFLFEYFSETQRNKGNFPGRFSGRQFSNSRSEMNVSTLELGDSALYLCASSPRTSGGPGELFFGEGSRLTVL.